One and the same sample provided the 28 T cell receptor beta chains below, sequenced in a study of CD8 T cells in ankylosing spondylitis. One entry per CDR3 protein results from TCRdb running MiXCR on the 5' RACE reads. Among approximately 440,000 distinct CDR3 sequences listed, 17% were seen once. Their specific antigens are unknown. Findings of the study overall: Characteristic, it appeared, of ankylosing spondylitis blood was a TCR beta motif of roughly eight highly homologous variants.

Input material: blood, either unsorted or a sorted T cell fraction (not recorded which). These receptors came from a male donor with ankylosing spondylitis.

This clonotype has at least ten counts. The gene calls are TRBV12-3 or TRBV12-4 and TRBJ2-5; TRBD1 might be the D (6 bases). The CDR3 consists of 11 residues. Trimming pared 4 bases from V and 13 bases from J, leaving 13 bases between. The CDR3 is CASSSGVRGYF. The DNA for the CDR3 is TGTGCCAGCAGTTCCGGGGTCAGGGGGTACTTC.

This clonotype has more than one count but fewer than ten. The V gene is TRBV6-1, the J gene TRBJ1-1; D gene uncertain. The CDR3 spans 13 residues. Germline CDR1 reads MNHNS; CDR2 reads SASEGT. V was shortened by 4 bases and J by 0 bases, with 6 bases between the two germline ends. The CDR3 reads CASSASLNTEAFF. The CDR3 DNA is TGTGCCAGCAGTGCTTCCCTGAACACTGAAGCTTTCTTT.

V and J are TRBV6-1 and TRBJ1-1; no reliable D call. Germline V gene data show CDR1 as MNHNS and CDR2 as SASEGT. V was trimmed by 5 bases and J by 6 bases, leaving 19 bases between them. The CDR3 covers 15 residues. DNA of the CDR3: TGTGCCAGCAGTAGAGAAAGGCTGGGTGGCGCTGAAGCTTTCTTT. It codes for CASSRERLGGAEAFF.

The rearrangement joins TRBV12-3 or TRBV12-4 to TRBJ1-5; the D is unclear. The CDR3 length is 16 residues. Trimming pared 2 bases from V and 11 bases from J, leaving 22 bases between. CDR3 coding DNA: TGTGCCAGCAGTTTAATCGGCAGCACGTCGTTGTTGACCCAGCATTTT. This translates into CASSLIGSTSLLTQHF.

This clonotype was counted at least ten times. The chain combines TRBV12-3 or TRBV12-4 with TRBJ2-1; TRBD2 aligns across 10 bases. J lost 1 base, V lost 5 bases, and 5 bases had no gene match. The CDR3 runs 16 residues. CDR3 in amino acids: CASSPLAGASYNEQFF. CDR3 sequence (DNA): TGTGCCAGCAGTCCCCTAGCGGGAGCTTCCTACAATGAGCAGTTCTTC.

The CDR3 loop reads CASSQEGLGYNEQFF. As DNA, the CDR3 is TGTGCCAGCAGCCAAGAGGGACTAGGGTACAATGAGCAGTTCTTC. The rearrangement joins TRBV3-1 to TRBJ2-1; 8 bases are shared with TRBD2. The V and J ends lost 0 bases and 4 bases, in that order; junction bases with no gene match: 2. The CDR3 is made up of 15 amino acids. CDR1 is LGHDT, CDR2 YNNKEL, per germline (reference sequence).

This clonotype was observed a few times. The chain has TRBV6-1 and TRBJ2-1; 7 nucleotides match TRBD1. Germline V CDR1 and CDR2: MNHNS, SASEGT. The V gene end was trimmed by 6 bases and the J gene end by 6 bases; junction bases not matched to a gene: 17. This CDR3 spans 17 amino acids. The CDR3 protein is CASSPKGKTGSVNEQFF. CDR3 coding DNA: TGTGCCAGCAGCCCAAAGGGGAAGACAGGGTCGGTCAATGAGCAGTTCTTC.

The chain is built from TRBV3-1 and TRBJ1-6; 11 bases align to TRBD1. Losses at the gene ends were 0 bases for V and 6 bases for J; bases not matched to a gene: 4. Germline V gene data show CDR1 as LGHDT and CDR2 as YNNKEL (reference sequence). The length of the CDR3 is 17 residues. CDR3 amino acids: CASSQDRTGGRNSPLHF. CDR3 bases: TGTGCCAGCAGCCAAGATAGGACAGGGGGCCGTAATTCACCCCTCCACTTT.

The rearrangement uses TRBV27 and TRBJ1-6; no reliable D call. There are 16 residues in the CDR3. V lost 3 bases, J lost 0 bases, and 9 bases lay in between. Germline CDR1 MNHEY, CDR2 SMNVEV (reference sequence). CDR3 DNA sequence: TGTGCCAGCAGTTTTGAGAGAGGCTCCTATAATTCACCCCTCCACTTT. Its translation is CASSFERGSYNSPLHF.

V is TRBV28 and J is TRBJ2-7; D gene unclear. Germline V gene sequence: CDR1 MDHEN, CDR2 SYDVKM. The V end was cut by 3 bases, the J end by 3 bases, with 12 bases between. The CDR3 is 14 residues long. The CDR3 loop is CASSFAQIYYEQYF. In DNA form, the CDR3 reads TGTGCCAGCAGTTTCGCACAGATTTACTACGAGCAGTACTTC.

The sample holds many counts of this clonotype. The V call is TRBV24-1, the J call TRBJ2-2; D call uncertain. Trimming removed 4 bases at V and 2 bases at J, with 7 bases between. The length of the CDR3 is 14 residues. The V gene's germline CDR1 is KGHDR and CDR2 SFDVKD. CDR3 DNA: TGTGCCACCAGTGACCCCCCTAACACCGGGGAGCTGTTTTTT. It encodes CATSDPPNTGELFF.

This clonotype appeared a few times. The chain uses TRBV4-1 and TRBJ1-6; no reliable D call. Germline V CDR1 and CDR2: MGHRA, YSYEKL. The CDR3 is made up of 14 amino acids. Trimming removed 0 bases from V and 10 bases from J, with 10 bases in between. The CDR3 loop is CASSQEWGWSPLHF. The CDR3 DNA follows: TGCGCCAGCAGCCAAGAGTGGGGATGGTCACCCCTCCACTTT.

In this sample, this clonotype turned up once. The rearrangement links TRBV11-2 to TRBJ2-7; D might be TRBD2 (6 bases). Trimming cost V 1 base and J 6 bases, with 10 bases left between them. CDR1 is SGHAT, CDR2 FQNNGV, per germline. The CDR3 spans 13 residues. This CDR3 reads CASSLGLVLEQYF. The CDR3 DNA sequence: TGTGCCAGCAGCTTAGGACTAGTTCTCGAGCAGTACTTC.

The genes are TRBV27 and TRBJ2-1; TRBD1 might be the D (5 bases). Germline V lookup: CDR1 MNHEY, CDR2 SMNVEV (reference sequence). The CDR3 consists of 12 residues. The V end lost 4 bases, the J end lost 9 bases, and 10 bases lay between the germline ends. Here the CDR3 reads CASSSDSREQFF. The CDR3 DNA reads as TGTGCCAGCAGTTCCGACAGCCGTGAGCAGTTCTTC.

There are a few counts of this clonotype. The chain links TRBV6-1 to TRBJ1-1; D is undetermined. Trimming removed 6 bases at V and 10 bases at J, with 18 bases between. Germline CDR1 MNHNS, CDR2 SASEGT. This CDR3 is built from 13 residues. Here the CDR3 reads CASSPMRHGSAFF. DNA for the CDR3: TGTGCCAGCAGCCCTATGAGACACGGCTCAGCTTTCTTT.

This clonotype was picked up a small number of times. The chain combines TRBV20-1 with TRBJ2-1; 8 bases agree with TRBD1. The J segment lost 6 bases and the V segment lost 3 bases, leaving 4 bases of the junction unmatched. CDR1 and CDR2 from the germline V gene are DFQATT and SNEGSKA (reference sequence). The CDR3 contains 13 residues. The CDR3 DNA reads as TGCAGTGCTAGGAGGGACAGGATCAATGAGCAGTTCTTC. This sequence encodes CSARRDRINEQFF.

Only a few counts were recorded for this clonotype. This chain joins TRBV20-1 and TRBJ2-3, with D hard to call. The CDR3 loop spans 11 amino acids. Germline V gene lookup returns CDR1 DFQATT and CDR2 SNEGSKA (reference sequence). V was cut by 2 bases and J by 5 bases, with 5 bases left in between. The CDR3 sequence: CSARYGDTQYF. Here the CDR3 DNA reads TGCAGTGCTAGATACGGAGATACGCAGTATTTT.

This clonotype came up a few times. The CDR3 here is CASSGPRDTYNEQFF. The CDR3 nucleotides are TGTGCCAGCAGCGGCCCCAGGGACACCTACAATGAGCAGTTCTTC. The gene calls are TRBV7-2 and TRBJ2-1, with a tentative D call TRBD1 (6 bases). Trimming stripped 5 bases from V and 2 bases from J, with 13 bases between. The V gene's germline CDR1 is SGHTA and CDR2 FQGNSA. There are 15 residues in the CDR3.

The rearrangement joins TRBV24-1 to TRBJ2-5; 8 bases line up with TRBD2. This CDR3 contains 16 residues. Germline lookup yields CDR1 KGHDR and CDR2 SFDVKD. Germline trimming cut 2 bases from V and 4 bases from J; bases unmatched to any gene: 8. CDR3 sequence reads: CATSDYAGGGRETQYF. CDR3 DNA sequence: TGTGCCACCAGTGATTATGCGGGAGGCGGGAGAGAGACCCAGTACTTC.

This clonotype came up a few times. This sequence joins TRBV6-1 and TRBJ2-5, with TRBD1 identical over 8 bases. V lost 6 bases and J lost 5; bases outside the gene matches: 8. The CDR3 spans 14 residues. Germline CDR1 MNHNS, CDR2 SASEGT. DNA of the CDR3: TGTGCCAGCAGCGATAGGACAGGGTTGGAGACCCAGTACTTC. Its protein product is CASSDRTGLETQYF.

This clonotype was seen more than once but under ten times. The rearrangement uses TRBV27 and TRBJ2-4; D unresolved. CDR1 and CDR2 (germline): MNHEY, SMNVEV (reference sequence). The CDR3 totals 13 residues. Trimming pared 5 bases from V and 1 base from J, leaving 6 bases between. CDR3 in DNA: TGTGCCAGCAGTGTGGACGCCAAAAACATTCAGTACTTC. Translated, it gives CASSVDAKNIQYF.

This clonotype was observed a handful of times. The chain is built from TRBV5-1 and TRBJ1-1; D possibly corresponds to TRBD1 (6 bases). The CDR3 covers 16 residues. CDR1 is SGHRS, CDR2 YFSETQ, per germline. With 0 bases removed from V and 4 bases from J, the gap between germline ends came to 16 bases. CDR3 loop: CASSLDGDKRSTEAFF. CDR3 nucleotide sequence: TGCGCCAGCAGCTTGGATGGGGACAAACGGTCCACTGAAGCTTTCTTT.

This clonotype came up many times. The chain combines TRBV4-1 with TRBJ2-5; 7 bases match TRBD2. The CDR3 contains 14 residues. The V segment lost 5 bases and the J segment 4 bases; nucleotides outside the gene matches: 7. Germline loops: CDR1 MGHRA, CDR2 YSYEKL. The CDR3 DNA reads TGCGCCAGCAGCGACCGGGACTACCTAGAGACCCAGTACTTC. Translation: CASSDRDYLETQYF.

There are a few counts of this clonotype. The rearrangement links TRBV12-3 or TRBV12-4 to TRBJ1-2; perhaps TRBD1 as D (6 bases). This CDR3 comprises 17 residues. Trimming took 6 bases from V and 5 from J, leaving 25 bases between them. CDR3 loop: CASSPTGTLGTGYGYTF. The CDR3 nucleotides are TGTGCCAGCAGCCCTACAGGGACTTTAGGGACGGGTTATGGCTACACCTTC.

This clonotype occurred a few times. The V call is TRBV20-1, the J call TRBJ2-7; 12 bases are a match to TRBD2. The CDR3 runs 13 residues. V was pared by 6 bases and J by 4 bases, with 4 bases of the junction left unmatched. The germline V gene encodes CDR1 DFQATT and CDR2 SNEGSKA (reference sequence). The CDR3, as DNA: TGCAGTGCCCCGCTAGCGGGGGGGTACGAGCAGTACTTC. The encoded protein is CSAPLAGGYEQYF.

The chain is built from TRBV5-1 and TRBJ2-5; D unresolved. V dropped 2 bases and J dropped 4 bases, with 3 bases sitting between them. The CDR3 spans 11 residues. CDR1 is SGHRS and CDR2 is YFSETQ in the germline V gene. The CDR3 DNA reads TGCGCCAGCAGCTTCACAGAGACCCAGTACTTC. It specifies CASSFTETQYF.

The J gene is TRBJ2-3, the V gene TRBV20-1; 12 bases are a match to TRBD1. The germline V gene has CDR1 DFQATT and CDR2 SNEGSKA (reference sequence). The CDR3 length is 16 residues. Unmatched junction bases numbered 8, after V lost 1 base and J lost 6 bases. The CDR3 loop is CSARGDRGRRLDTQYF. CDR3 DNA sequence: TGCAGTGCTAGAGGGGACAGGGGGCGCAGGTTGGATACGCAGTATTTT.

The chain has TRBV20-1 and TRBJ2-1, with 9 positions matching TRBD2. This CDR3 spans 16 amino acids. J was trimmed by 6 bases and V by 5 bases; bases with no gene match: 14. Per germline, CDR1 DFQATT and CDR2 SNEGSKA (reference sequence). CDR3 loop: CSALTLNLAGSNEQFF. The CDR3 nucleotides read TGCAGTGCTTTGACCCTGAACCTAGCGGGGAGCAATGAGCAGTTCTTC.